The 24 T cell receptor beta chains in this list originate from one sample, sequenced in a study of blood T cell repertoires in COVID-19. Assay: immunoSEQ multiplex PCR; the TCRdb copy retains only in-frame clones and omits some. Among fewer than 200,000 clones listed, roughly 84% were seen once. Sequences were obtained from peripheral blood. The source of these receptors is a woman in her forties or fifties with COVID-19, enrolled during active disease.

The rearrangement uses TRBV19 and TRBJ2-1, with no clear D. V was shortened by 0 bases and J by 7 bases, with 10 bases between the two germline ends. The V gene's germline CDR1 is LNHDA and CDR2 SQIVND (reference sequence). The CDR3 loop spans 14 amino acids. Here the CDR3 DNA reads TGTGCCAGTAGTATAGACCATTTGCGGAATGAGCAGTTCTTC. Translating gives CASSIDHLRNEQFF. Together with reference TRBV19 and TRBJ2-1, the CDR3 gives the full variable domain: DGGITQSPKYLFRKEGQNVTLSCEQNLNHDAMYWYRQDPGQGLRLIYYSQIVNDFQKGDIAEGYSVSREKKESFPLTVTSAQKNPTAFYLCASSIDHLRNEQFFGPGTRLTVL.

J is TRBJ2-7 and V is TRBV19, with a possible D match to TRBD2 (5 bases). Germline V gene lookup returns CDR1 LNHDA and CDR2 SQIVND (reference sequence). CDR3 length equals 14 residues. The germline V and J ends were trimmed by 5 bases and 6 bases, with 17 bases remaining between them. CDR3 in amino acids: CASSLATGVREQYF. CDR3 DNA sequence: TGTGCCAGTAGTTTGGCGACCGGGGTTCGCGAGCAGTACTTC.

V is TRBV7-2 and J is TRBJ2-7; TRBD1 agrees at 9 bases. CDR1 and CDR2 from the germline V gene are SGHTA and FQGNSA. This CDR3 has 16 residues. V lost 2 bases to trimming and J lost 7 bases; unmatched junction nucleotides: 12. The CDR3 is CASSLPGTGRGGEQYF. The DNA for the CDR3 is TGTGCCAGCAGCTTACCGGGGACAGGGCGAGGGGGGGAGCAGTACTTC.

The chain recombines TRBV7-2 with TRBJ2-7; 10 bases are shared with TRBD1. There are 16 residues in the CDR3. Losses at the gene ends were 5 bases for V and 9 bases for J; bases not matched to a gene: 16. Germline V CDR1 and CDR2: SGHTA, FQGNSA. The CDR3 spells CASSTWPGQGSQGQYF. In nucleotides, the CDR3 is TGTGCCAGCAGCACCTGGCCGGGACAGGGGTCCCAAGGGCAGTACTTC.

A few counts support this clone. This chain links TRBV5-1 with TRBJ2-3, with 10 nucleotides matching TRBD2. Germline-derived CDR1 and CDR2 are SGHRS and YFSETQ. Trimming took 4 bases from V and 4 from J; bases not matched to a gene: 6. The CDR3 runs to 15 residues. This chain's CDR3 is CASSQRGGPADTQYF. The CDR3 region has the DNA TGCGCCAGCAGCCAGCGGGGGGGCCCGGCAGATACGCAGTATTTT.

The chain combines TRBV7-2 with TRBJ2-5; perhaps TRBD2 as D (5 bases). The length of the CDR3 is 14 residues. Germline V gene sequence: CDR1 SGHTA, CDR2 FQGNSA. The V and J ends lost 5 bases and 5 bases respectively, with 15 bases between them. The CDR3 nucleotides are TGTGCCAGCAGCCCTCAAGGAGGAACGGAGACCCAGTACTTC. Encoded protein: CASSPQGGTETQYF.

The chain has TRBV7-2 and TRBJ1-6; 8 bases align to TRBD1. V lost 2 bases to trimming and J lost 9 bases; unmatched junction nucleotides: 9. CDR3 size: 16 residues. CDR1 and CDR2 from the germline V gene are SGHTA and FQGNSA. CDR3 in DNA: TGTGCCAGCAGCTTAAGGGCAGGACAGGGTGGTTCACCCCTCCACTTT. The encoded protein is CASSLRAGQGGSPLHF.

CDR3 bases: TGCAGTGCTAGTTCGACAGGGCCCGGCTATGGCTACACCTTC. Translation: CSASSTGPGYGYTF. This chain connects TRBV20-1 to TRBJ1-2, with 7 bases identical to TRBD1. Germline V gives CDR1 DFQATT, CDR2 SNEGSKA (reference sequence). Trimming took 3 bases from V and 4 from J; bases not matched to a gene: 8. This CDR3 is built from 14 residues.

This chain links TRBV6-5 with TRBJ1-2; 8 nucleotides agree with TRBD1. The J segment lost 2 bases and the V segment lost 2 bases, leaving 7 bases of the junction unmatched. The CDR3 spans 16 residues. Germline CDR1 is MNHEY and CDR2 is SVGAGI. Here the CDR3 DNA reads TGTGCCAGCAGTTACGTCGGACAGGGAAAAAACTATGGCTACACCTTC. It translates to CASSYVGQGKNYGYTF.

The chain uses TRBV28 and TRBJ2-7; D gene ambiguous. CDR1 is MDHEN and CDR2 is SYDVKM in the germline V gene. The germline V and J ends were trimmed by 2 bases and 2 bases, with 4 bases remaining between them. The CDR3 contains 12 residues. Here the CDR3 reads CASSLNTYEQYF. As DNA, the CDR3 is TGTGCCAGCAGTTTAAACACCTACGAGCAGTACTTC. The entire variable domain, with the rest obtained from reference TRBV28 and TRBJ2-7, is as follows: DVKVTQSSRYLVKRTGEKVFLECVQDMDHENMFWYRQDPGLGLRLIYFSYDVKMKEKGDIPEGYSVSREKKERFSLILESASTNQTSMYLCASSLNTYEQYFGPGTRLTVT.

This chain uses TRBV4-1 with TRBJ1-6; the match to TRBD1 covers 7 bases. Germline CDR1 MGHRA, CDR2 YSYEKL. This CDR3 comprises 17 residues. Trimming cost V 4 bases and J 7 bases; bases outside gene matches: 13. The CDR3 here is CASSPGGPGRRNSPLHF. The DNA for the CDR3 is TGCGCCAGCAGCCCAGGGGGTCCGGGACGGAGAAATTCACCCCTCCACTTT.

The chain links TRBV10-3 to TRBJ2-7; TRBD1 aligns across 8 bases. This CDR3 has 13 residues. Germline V gene lookup returns CDR1 ENHRY and CDR2 SYGVKD. V trimming: 6 bases; J trimming: 2 bases; junction bases outside the gene matches: 3. CDR3: CAIRDREPYEQYF. The DNA for the CDR3 is TGTGCCATCAGGGACAGGGAACCCTACGAGCAGTACTTC.

The chain has TRBV7-9 and TRBJ1-2; TRBD1 matches at 11 bases. The CDR3 totals 14 residues. Per the germline V gene, CDR1 is SEHNR and CDR2 is FQNEAQ (reference sequence). V dropped 1 base and J dropped 6; count of bases not matched to a gene: 1. This CDR3 is CASSLGTGGDGYTF. In DNA, the CDR3 is TGTGCCAGCAGCTTAGGGACAGGGGGCGATGGCTACACCTTC. The full variable domain, its missing parts supplied by reference TRBV7-9 and TRBJ1-2, is DTGVSQNPRHKITKRGQNVTFRCDPISEHNRLYWYRQTLGQGPEFLTYFQNEAQLEKSRLLSDRFSAERPKGSFSTLEIQRTEQGDSAMYLCASSLGTGGDGYTFGSGTRLTVV.

The chain combines TRBV12-5 with TRBJ2-1; 9 positions agree with TRBD2. The V segment lost 4 bases and the J segment 6 bases; nucleotides outside the gene matches: 7. Germline V CDR1 and CDR2: LGHNT, FRNRAP. The CDR3 is made up of 15 amino acids. The CDR3 region is CASGSAAGGFNEQFF. The CDR3, as DNA: TGTGCTAGTGGTTCTGCAGCGGGGGGCTTCAATGAGCAGTTCTTC.

The J gene is TRBJ1-2, the V gene TRBV7-9; TRBD1 might be the D (6 bases). Trimming removed 5 bases at V and 4 bases at J, with 11 bases between. There are 13 residues in the CDR3. The germline gives CDR1 SEHNR, CDR2 FQNEAQ (reference sequence). The CDR3 loop reads CASSTKGVYGYTF. The CDR3 DNA follows: TGTGCCAGCAGCACAAAGGGGGTCTATGGCTACACCTTC.

V and J are TRBV5-1 and TRBJ2-5; possibly TRBD2 for D (6 bases). With 7 bases removed from V and 3 bases from J, the gap between germline ends came to 13 bases. CDR1 and CDR2 from the germline V gene are SGHRS and YFSETQ. The CDR3 covers 13 residues. The CDR3 region is CASSRLGKETQYF. The CDR3 DNA follows: TGCGCCAGCTCCAGACTAGGAAAAGAGACCCAGTACTTC. The complete variable domain, with remaining parts taken from reference TRBV5-1 and TRBJ2-5, reads KAGVTQTPRYLIKTRGQQVTLSCSPISGHRSVSWYQQTPGQGLQFLFEYFSETQRNKGNFPGRFSGRQFSNSRSEMNVSTLELGDSALYLCASSRLGKETQYFGPGTRLLVL.

The chain employs TRBV3-1 (or the pseudogene TRBV3-2) and TRBJ2-6; D possibly corresponds to TRBD1 (5 bases). V lost 1 base, J lost 2 bases, and 9 bases lay in between. The CDR3 extends over 16 amino acids. CDR1 and CDR2 (germline): LGHDT, YNNKEL (reference sequence). The CDR3 DNA sequence: TGTGCCAGCAGCCAAGTTGAAGGGGCTGGGGCCAACGTCCTGACTTTC. Translation gives CASSQVEGAGANVLTF.

The chain recombines TRBV5-6 with TRBJ1-6; 7 nucleotides agree with TRBD1. CDR1 and CDR2 (germline): SGHDT, YYEEEE. This CDR3 spans 14 amino acids. V was clipped by 6 bases and J by 6 bases; unmatched bases: 6. This CDR3 reads CASTRQGGNSPLHF. The CDR3 region has the DNA TGTGCCAGCACCCGACAGGGAGGTAATTCACCCCTCCACTTT. Complete variable domain (other parts from reference TRBV5-6 and TRBJ1-6): DAGVTQSPTHLIKTRGQQVTLRCSPKSGHDTVSWYQQALGQGPQFIFQYYEEEERQRGNFPDRFSGHQFPNYSSELNVNALLLGDSALYLCASTRQGGNSPLHFGNGTRLTVT.

The gene calls are TRBV19 and TRBJ1-4; possible D gene TRBD1, 5 bases. CDR1 LNHDA and CDR2 SQIVND come from the germline V gene (reference sequence). This CDR3 comprises 17 residues. Trimming pared 2 bases from V and 2 bases from J, leaving 15 bases between. This chain's CDR3 is CASSIRGDQGTNEKLFF. DNA for the CDR3: TGTGCCAGTAGTATACGGGGGGACCAGGGCACTAATGAAAAACTGTTTTTT.

This chain uses TRBV7-6 with TRBJ2-3, with D perhaps TRBD2 (6 bases). The ends were cut back, 5 bases at V and 2 bases at J, with 17 bases in the middle. Germline assignment: CDR1 SGHVS and CDR2 FNYEAQ. The CDR3 sequence is 16 residues long. Here the CDR3 DNA reads TGTGCCAGCAGCCGCCCCGGGGGAGTAGCCACAGATACGCAGTATTTT. Amino acids: CASSRPGGVATDTQYF.

The chain has TRBV28 and TRBJ2-7, with 10 bases aligning to TRBD2. J gave up 2 bases and V 8 bases, and 3 bases lay outside the gene matches. Germline loops: CDR1 MDHEN, CDR2 SYDVKM. The CDR3 contains 13 residues. The CDR3 loop reads CASGSGGAYEQYF. CDR3 nucleotide sequence: TGTGCCAGCGGGAGCGGGGGGGCCTACGAGCAGTACTTC.

The genes are TRBV28 and TRBJ1-2, with 9 positions matching TRBD1. The CDR3 sequence is 14 residues long. V lost 2 bases to trimming and J lost 5 bases; unmatched junction nucleotides: 3. Germline V gene lookup returns CDR1 MDHEN and CDR2 SYDVKM. The CDR3 coding sequence is TGTGCCAGCAGTTTAGGGACAGGGTGGTATGGCTACACCTTC. Translating gives CASSLGTGWYGYTF.

The chain recombines TRBV25-1 with TRBJ1-2, with 8 bases lining up with TRBD1. This CDR3 has 13 residues. Germline V CDR1 and CDR2: MGHDK, SYGVNS. V shed 6 bases, J shed 1 base, and the junction held 1 base outside the gene matches. CDR3 in DNA: TGTGCCAGCAGGACAGGGGTTAACTATGGCTACACCTTC. Its translation: CASRTGVNYGYTF.

This chain joins TRBV9 and TRBJ1-3, with D unclear. V shed 1 base and J shed 0 bases, with 8 bases lying between them. The CDR3 runs to 15 residues. Germline V CDR1 and CDR2: SGDLS, YYNGEE. The CDR3 is CASSVNLNSGNTIYF. The CDR3 nucleotides read TGTGCCAGCAGCGTAAACTTAAACTCTGGAAACACCATATATTTT.